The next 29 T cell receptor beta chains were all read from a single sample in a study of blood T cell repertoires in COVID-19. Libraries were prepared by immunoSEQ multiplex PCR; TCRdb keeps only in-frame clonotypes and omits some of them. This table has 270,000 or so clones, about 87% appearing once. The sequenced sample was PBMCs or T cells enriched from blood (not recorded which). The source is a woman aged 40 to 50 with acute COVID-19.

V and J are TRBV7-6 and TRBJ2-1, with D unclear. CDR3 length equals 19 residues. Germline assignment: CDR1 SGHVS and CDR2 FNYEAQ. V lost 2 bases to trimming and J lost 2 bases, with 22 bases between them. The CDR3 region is CASSLYYYSADRTYNEQFF. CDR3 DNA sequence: TGTGCCAGCAGCTTATATTACTATTCCGCGGATCGAACCTACAATGAGCAGTTCTTC.

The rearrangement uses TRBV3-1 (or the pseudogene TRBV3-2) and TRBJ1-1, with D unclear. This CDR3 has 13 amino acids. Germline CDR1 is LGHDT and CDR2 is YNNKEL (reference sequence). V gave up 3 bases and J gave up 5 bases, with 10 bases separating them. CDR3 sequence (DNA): TGTGCCAGCAGCCAGGACGGGAGGACTGAAGCTTTCTTT. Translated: CASSQDGRTEAFF.

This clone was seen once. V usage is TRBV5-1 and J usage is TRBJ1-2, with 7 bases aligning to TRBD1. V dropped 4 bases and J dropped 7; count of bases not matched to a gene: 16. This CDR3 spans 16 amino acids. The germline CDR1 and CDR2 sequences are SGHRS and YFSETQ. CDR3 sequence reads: CASSLSRQGGVRGYTF. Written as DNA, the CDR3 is TGCGCCAGCAGCCTGTCACGGCAGGGGGGCGTCCGTGGCTACACCTTC.

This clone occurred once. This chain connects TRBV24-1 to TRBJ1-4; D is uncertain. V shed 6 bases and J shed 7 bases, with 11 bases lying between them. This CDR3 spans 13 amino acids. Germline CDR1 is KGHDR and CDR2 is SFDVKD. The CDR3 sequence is CATSSWEGEKLFF. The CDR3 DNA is TGTGCCACCAGTTCCTGGGAGGGTGAAAAACTGTTTTTT.

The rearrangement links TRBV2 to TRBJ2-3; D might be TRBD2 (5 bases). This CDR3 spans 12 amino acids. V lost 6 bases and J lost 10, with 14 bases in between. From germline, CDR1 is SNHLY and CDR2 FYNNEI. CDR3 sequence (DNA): TGTGCCAGCAGCGTTAGCGTAGGTGCGCAGTATTTT. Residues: CASSVSVGAQYF. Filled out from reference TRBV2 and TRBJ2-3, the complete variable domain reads EPEVTQTPSHQVTQMGQEVILRCVPISNHLYFYWYRQILGQKVEFLVSFYNNEISEKSEIFDDQFSVERPDGSNFTLKIRSTKLEDSAMYFCASSVSVGAQYFGPGTRLTVL.

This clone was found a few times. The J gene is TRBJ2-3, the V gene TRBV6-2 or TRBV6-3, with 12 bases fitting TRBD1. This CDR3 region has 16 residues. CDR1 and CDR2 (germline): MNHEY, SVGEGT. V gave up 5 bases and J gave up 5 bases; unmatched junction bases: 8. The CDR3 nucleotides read TGTGCCAGCAGTCTCCGAGGGACAGGGGGCCGAGATACGCAGTATTTT. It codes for CASSLRGTGGRDTQYF.

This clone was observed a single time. The CDR3 DNA follows: TGTGCCTGGAGTGTACCAGGGCTCTCTAACTATGGCTACACCTTC. Translated, it gives CAWSVPGLSNYGYTF. The V gene is TRBV30, the J gene TRBJ1-2, with a weak D call TRBD1 (5 bases). V lost 0 bases and J lost 0, with 11 bases in between. This CDR3 contains 15 residues. Germline CDR1 is GTSNPN and CDR2 is SVGIG (reference sequence).

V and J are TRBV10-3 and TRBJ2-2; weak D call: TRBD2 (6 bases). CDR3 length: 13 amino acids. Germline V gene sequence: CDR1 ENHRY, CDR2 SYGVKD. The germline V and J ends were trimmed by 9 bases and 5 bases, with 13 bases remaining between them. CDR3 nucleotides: TGTGCCATAGGTGGAGGGAAGACCGGGGAGCTGTTTTTT. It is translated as CAIGGGKTGELFF.

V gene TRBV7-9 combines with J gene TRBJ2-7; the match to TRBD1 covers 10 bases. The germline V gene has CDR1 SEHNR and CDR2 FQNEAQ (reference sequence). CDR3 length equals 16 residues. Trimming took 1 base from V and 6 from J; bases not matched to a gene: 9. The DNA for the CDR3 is TGTGCCAGCAGCTTAGGCTTCCGGGACAGGGGACGCGAGCAGTACTTC. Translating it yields CASSLGFRDRGREQYF.

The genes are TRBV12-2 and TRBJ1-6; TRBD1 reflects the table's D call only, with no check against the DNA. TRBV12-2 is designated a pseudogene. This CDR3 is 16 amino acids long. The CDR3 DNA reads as TGTGCAAGTCGCTCGACAGGGAGCTCCTATAATTCACCCCTCCACTTT. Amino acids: CASRSTGSSYNSPLHF.

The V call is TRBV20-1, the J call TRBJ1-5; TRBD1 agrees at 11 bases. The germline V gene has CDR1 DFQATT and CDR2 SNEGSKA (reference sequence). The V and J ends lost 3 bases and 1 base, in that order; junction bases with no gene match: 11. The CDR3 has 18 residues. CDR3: CSASFRTGGGWSNQPQHF. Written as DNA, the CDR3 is TGCAGTGCTAGTTTCCGGACAGGGGGCGGTTGGAGCAATCAGCCCCAGCATTTT.

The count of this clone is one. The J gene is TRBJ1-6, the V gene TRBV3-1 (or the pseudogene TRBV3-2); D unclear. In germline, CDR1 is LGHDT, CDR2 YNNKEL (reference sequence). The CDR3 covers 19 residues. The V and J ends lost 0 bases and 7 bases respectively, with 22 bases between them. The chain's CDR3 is CASSQEGGGRSRGNSPLHF. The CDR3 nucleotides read TGTGCCAGCAGCCAAGAAGGTGGAGGGAGGAGCCGAGGGAATTCACCCCTCCACTTT.

In DNA, the CDR3 is TGTGCCAGCAGTTGGGGGACAGGGTCGGACGGAAACACCATATATTTT. The encoded protein is CASSWGTGSDGNTIYF. The chain combines TRBV6-5 with TRBJ1-3; 9 nucleotides line up with TRBD1. The V gene end was trimmed by 4 bases and the J gene end by 4 bases; junction bases not matched to a gene: 8. CDR1 MNHEY and CDR2 SVGAGI come from the germline V gene. The CDR3 covers 16 residues.

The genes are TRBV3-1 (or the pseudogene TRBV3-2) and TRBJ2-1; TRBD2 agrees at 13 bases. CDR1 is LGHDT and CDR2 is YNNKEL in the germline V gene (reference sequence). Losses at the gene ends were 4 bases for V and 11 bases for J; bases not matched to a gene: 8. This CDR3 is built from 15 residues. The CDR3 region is CASSLGLAGESKQFF. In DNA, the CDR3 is TGTGCCAGCAGCCTTGGACTAGCGGGAGAGTCTAAGCAGTTCTTC.

CDR3 loop: CASSNSRDTEDIYETQYF. DNA of the CDR3: TGTGCCAGTAGTAATAGCCGGGACACCGAAGACATTTATGAGACCCAGTACTTC. The rearrangement uses TRBV19 and TRBJ2-5; maybe TRBD1 (6 bases). Germline values: CDR1 LNHDA, CDR2 SQIVND (reference sequence). V lost 4 bases to trimming and J lost 5 bases, with 26 bases between them. This CDR3 region has 18 residues.

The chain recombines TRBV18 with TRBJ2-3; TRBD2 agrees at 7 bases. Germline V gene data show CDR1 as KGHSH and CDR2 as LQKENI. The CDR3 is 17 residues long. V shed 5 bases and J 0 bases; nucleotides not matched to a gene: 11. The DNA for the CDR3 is TGTGCCAGCTCATCCCGATGGGGGGGAGGAAGCACAGATACGCAGTATTTT. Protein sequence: CASSSRWGGGSTDTQYF.

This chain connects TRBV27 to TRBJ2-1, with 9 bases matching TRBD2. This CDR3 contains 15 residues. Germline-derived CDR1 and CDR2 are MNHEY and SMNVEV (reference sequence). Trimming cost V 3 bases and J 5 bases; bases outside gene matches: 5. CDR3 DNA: TGTGCCAGCAGTTTGAGGCTAGCGGGGCACAATGAGCAGTTCTTC. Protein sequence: CASSLRLAGHNEQFF.

The CDR3, as DNA: TGTGCCAGCAGCTTAGAGGGGCTGAATTCACCCCTCCACTTT. As protein: CASSLEGLNSPLHF. This chain joins TRBV7-2 and TRBJ1-6, with D maybe TRBD1 (5 bases). The CDR3 has 14 amino acids. Germline V lookup: CDR1 SGHTA, CDR2 FQGNSA. V lost 1 base and J 7 bases, leaving 8 bases between the germline ends.

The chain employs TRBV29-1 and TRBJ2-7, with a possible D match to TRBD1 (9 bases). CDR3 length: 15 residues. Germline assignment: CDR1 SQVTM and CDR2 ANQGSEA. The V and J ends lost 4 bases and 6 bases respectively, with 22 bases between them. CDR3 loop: CSVVVAGQGQREQYV. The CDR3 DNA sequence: TGCAGCGTTGTTGTAGCGGGACAGGGTCAGCGCGAGCAGTACGTC.

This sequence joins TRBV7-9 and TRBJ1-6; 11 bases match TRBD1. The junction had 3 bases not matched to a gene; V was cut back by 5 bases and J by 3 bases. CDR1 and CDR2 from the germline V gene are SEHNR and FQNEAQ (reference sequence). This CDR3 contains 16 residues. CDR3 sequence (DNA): TGTGCCAGCAGCACCGGGACAGGGGGCTATAATTCACCCCTCCACTTT. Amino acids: CASSTGTGGYNSPLHF.

The CDR3 DNA follows: TGTGCCAGCACCCAAACCTATAGCGGGACGAATGAGCAGTTCTTC. It yields the protein CASTQTYSGTNEQFF. This chain connects TRBV13 to TRBJ2-1; TRBD2 matches 8 bases. The CDR3 covers 15 residues. Trimming took 7 bases from V and 7 from J; bases not matched to a gene: 12. Germline V gives CDR1 PRHDT, CDR2 FYEKMQ (reference sequence).

CDR3 DNA sequence: TGTGCCAGCAGTGGGGACACTGCCGAGCAGTACGTC. It specifies CASSGDTAEQYV. The gene calls are TRBV6-1 and TRBJ2-7; perhaps TRBD1 as D (6 bases). V dropped 4 bases and J dropped 6 bases, with 10 bases sitting between them. CDR1 is MNHNS and CDR2 is SASEGT in the germline V gene. CDR3 size: 12 residues.

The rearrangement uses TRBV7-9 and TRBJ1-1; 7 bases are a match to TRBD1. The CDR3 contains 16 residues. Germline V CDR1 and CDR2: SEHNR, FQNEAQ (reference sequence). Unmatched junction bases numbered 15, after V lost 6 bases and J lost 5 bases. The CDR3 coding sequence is TGTGCCAGCAGAGGTGGAGGGGGCGGCGGTGGGACTGAAGCTTTCTTT. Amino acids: CASRGGGGGGGTEAFF.

CDR3 DNA: TGTGCCAGCAGCCCCGGCGGTATTTATGGCTACACCTTC. Residues: CASSPGGIYGYTF. The chain has TRBV14 and TRBJ1-2, with D unresolved. The CDR3 consists of 13 residues. Germline lookup yields CDR1 SGHDN and CDR2 FVKESK. Deletions cut 4 bases from V and 5 bases from J, with 11 bases between. The entire variable domain, with the rest obtained from reference TRBV14 and TRBJ1-2, is as follows: EAGVTQFPSHSVIEKGQTVTLRCDPISGHDNLYWYRRVMGKEIKFLLHFVKESKQDESGMPNNRFLAERTGGTYSTLKVQPAELEDSGVYFCASSPGGIYGYTFGSGTRLTVV.

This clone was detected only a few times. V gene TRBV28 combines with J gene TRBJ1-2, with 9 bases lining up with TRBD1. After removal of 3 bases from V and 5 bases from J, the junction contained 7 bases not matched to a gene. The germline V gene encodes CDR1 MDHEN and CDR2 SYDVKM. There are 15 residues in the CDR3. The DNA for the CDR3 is TGTGCCAGCAGTTTGGGGGACAGGGTTTGGTATGGCTACACCTTC. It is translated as CASSLGDRVWYGYTF.

The CDR3 is CASSGTRNTEAFF. The CDR3 DNA follows: TGCGCCAGCAGTGGGACAAGGAACACTGAAGCTTTCTTT. The V call is TRBV10-2, the J call TRBJ1-1; D might be TRBD1 (5 bases). V gave up 4 bases and J gave up 1 base, with 7 bases separating them. Germline V lookup: CDR1 WSHSY, CDR2 SAAADI. This CDR3 spans 13 amino acids.

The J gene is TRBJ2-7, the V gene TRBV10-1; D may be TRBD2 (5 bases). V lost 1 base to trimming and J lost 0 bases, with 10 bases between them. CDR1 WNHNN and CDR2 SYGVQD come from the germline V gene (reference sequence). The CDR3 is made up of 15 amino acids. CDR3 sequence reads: CASSELTGSSYEQYF. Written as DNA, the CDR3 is TGCGCCAGCAGTGAGTTAACGGGAAGCTCCTACGAGCAGTACTTC.

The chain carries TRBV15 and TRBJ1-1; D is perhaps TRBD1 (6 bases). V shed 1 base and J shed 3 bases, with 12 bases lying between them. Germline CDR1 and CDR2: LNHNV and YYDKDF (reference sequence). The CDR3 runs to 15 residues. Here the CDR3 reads CATSRGGTPYTEAFF. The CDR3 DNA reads TGTGCCACCAGCAGAGGAGGGACACCATACACTGAAGCTTTCTTT.

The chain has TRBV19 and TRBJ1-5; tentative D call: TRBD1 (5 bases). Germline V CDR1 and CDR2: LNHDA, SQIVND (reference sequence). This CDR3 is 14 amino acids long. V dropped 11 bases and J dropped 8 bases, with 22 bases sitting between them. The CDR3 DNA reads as TGTGCCTTACCCCCCCGGGGGGGGGTTAAGCCCCAGCATTTT. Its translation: CALPPRGGVKPQHF.